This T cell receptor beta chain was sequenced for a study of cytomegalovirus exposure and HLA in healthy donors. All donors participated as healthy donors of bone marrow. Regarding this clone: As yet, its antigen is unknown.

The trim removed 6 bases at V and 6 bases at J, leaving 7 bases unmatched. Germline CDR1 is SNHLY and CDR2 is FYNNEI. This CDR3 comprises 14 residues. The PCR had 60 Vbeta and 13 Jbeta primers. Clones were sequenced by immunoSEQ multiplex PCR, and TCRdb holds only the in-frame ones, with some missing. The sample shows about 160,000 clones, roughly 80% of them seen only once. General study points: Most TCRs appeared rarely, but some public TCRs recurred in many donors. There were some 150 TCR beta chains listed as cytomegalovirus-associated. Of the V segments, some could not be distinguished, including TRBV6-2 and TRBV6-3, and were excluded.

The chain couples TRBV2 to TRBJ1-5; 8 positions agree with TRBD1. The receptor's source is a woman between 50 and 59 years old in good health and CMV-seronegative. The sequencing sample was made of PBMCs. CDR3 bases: TGTGCCAGCAGGCCGACAGGGGAAGGTCAGCCCCAGCATTTT. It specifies CASRPTGEGQPQHF.